This record concerns one T cell receptor (beta chain) sequence. Its antigen remains unidentified. Base-call qualities are not available, and no considerably larger clone is one nucleotide away. The trial excluded patients who had a history of autoimmune disease or who were on systemic immunosuppression. Peripheral blood for TCR sequencing was collected from all dose cohorts at baseline, on cycle 4 day 1, and on cycle 7 day 1. The samples were drawn from a first-in-human, open-label, multicenter phase I dose-escalation trial of ivuxolimab. Adults with locally advanced or metastatic melanoma, renal cell carcinoma, hepatocellular carcinoma or head and neck squamous cell carcinoma were enrolled in the trial. Before TCR sequencing, CD4+ T cells and CD8+ T cells from peripheral blood were sorted into separate populations. These data originate in a study of OX40 agonist ivuxolimab in advanced cancers. Some background on the complete study: Ivuxolimab was an agonistic, fully human IgG2 monoclonal antibody directed against OX40 (CD134), a costimulatory receptor. A male proportion of nearly 85% and a mean age of around 60 years, ranging from 23 to 79, were recorded for the dose-escalation cohort. Three dose-escalation patients achieved partial responses, one with hepatocellular carcinoma and two with cutaneous melanoma. The purpose of peripheral TCRbeta sequencing was to test whether ivuxolimab changed TCR sequence diversity and led to clonal T-cell expansion. Intravenous ivuxolimab was administered to patients every 2 weeks at six dose levels: 0.01, 0.1, 0.3, 1.5, 3 and 10 mg/kg. The paper describes the monotherapy dose-escalation part (N ≈ 49 patients) of the phase I trial of ivuxolimab. Among the 52 dose-escalation patients, about 20 had hepatocellular carcinoma, around 15 melanoma, 9 renal cell carcinoma and 9 head and neck cancer. Patients were allowed to have had prior anti-PD-1, anti-PD-L1 or anti-CTLA-4 therapy, and approximately 40% of the dose-escalation patients had been treated with checkpoint inhibitors.

The paper as a whole reports these results and caveats: Which antigens the clonally expanded peripheral T cells were specific for was not determined. After ivuxolimab, more expanded clones were found on average in CD8+ T cells than in CD4+ T cells. Low levels of normalized T-cell clonal expansion were also seen in some patients who did not respond. In partial responders in the 0.1-3.0 mg/kg groups, normalized peripheral clonal expansion was found to be among the lowest, especially among CD8+ T cells. At doses of 0.1 to 3.0 mg/kg, clonal expansion of both CD4+ and CD8+ blood T cells was observed from baseline to week 6.

To sequence the TCRbeta CDR3 region, genomic DNA was isolated from the sorted cells. The immunoSEQ Assay was used to sequence the TCRbeta CDR3 regions. TCRdb re-hosts the immuneACCESS table, in-frame sequences only. Its copies lack some clones; in the studies checked, an unresolved V gene accounts for under half of them, and the cause for the rest is not known. The sample table contains tens of thousands of clones; only one count was recorded for approximately 80% of them. Of the sample, 1.5% to 2% falls within the top ten clones. Including the terminal cysteine and phenylalanine, the CDR3 comprises 15 residues. The DNA shown is the 45-base CDR3, in frame from base 1. Compared with germline, V lacks 2 bases and J lacks 4 bases; bases without a gene match: 8. CDR1 and CDR2 were assigned from the germline V gene as SGHDT and YYEEEE.

The rearranged segments are TRBV5-6 and TRBJ1-1; 7 bases in the middle match TRBD1. The sequences come from CD4+ or CD8+ T cells sorted from blood, collected in a trial of the OX40 agonist ivuxolimab. The source is an adult with an advanced solid tumor such as melanoma, head and neck, liver or kidney cancer. Read as DNA, the sequence is TGTGCCAGCAGCTTATACAGGGGAGGGGGCACTGAAGCTTTCTTT. It encodes CASSLYRGGGTEAFF.